Listed below are T cell receptor beta chains from one sample, sequenced in a study of immune evolution from preneoplasia to lung adenocarcinoma. Profiling relied on immunoSEQ multiplex PCR, and the TCRdb table lists in-frame clones only, not all of them. Among 4,500 to 5,000 clones, nearly 90% were seen once, and the ten largest hold about 2.7%. Sequenced material: FFPE invasive lung adenocarcinoma tissue. These receptors were obtained from a person between 50 and 60 years old with lung adenocarcinoma. The CDR3 runs from the conserved cysteine through the conserved F or W. The D gene is left open where the match is weak.

TRBD1	TRBV19	12	TRBJ1-2	CASSTGGYGYTF
NA	TRBV28	13	TRBJ1-1	CASSLPAPGEAFF
TRBD1	TRBV28	16	TRBJ1-5	CASSSLGQGSNQPQHF
TRBD1	TRBV6-5	16	TRBJ2-1	CASSYRTGTGDYEQFF
NA	TRBV20-1	11	TRBJ2-5	CSARAGETQYF
TRBD1	TRBV7-8	15	TRBJ1-1	CASSSRTGVNTEAFF
NA	TRBV11-2	18	TRBJ1-1	CASSLGMEGEGVNTEAFF
TRBD2	TRBV28	15	TRBJ2-3	CASRGASGRTDTQYF
NA	TRBV7-9	15	TRBJ2-1	CASSLDGVSYNEQFF
NA	TRBV19	14	TRBJ2-7	CASSVQGRSYEQYF